This T cell receptor beta chain was retrieved from a study of blood T cell repertoires in COVID-19. Across the study: COVID-19 samples from acute and convalescent phases originated in the United States, Italy and Spain. T cells, B-cell-depleted T cells, or PBMCs supplied cDNA or gDNA.

Germline values: CDR1 SGHAT, CDR2 FQNNGV. The CDR3 loop spans 13 amino acids. Trimming removed 7 bases from V and 10 bases from J, with 14 bases in between. The table came from immunoSEQ multiplex PCR; TCRdb's copy has only in-frame clones and leaves some out. The sample has around 200,000 clones, 70% to 80% seen once. The chain links TRBV11-2 to TRBJ1-6; D call uncertain. The sequencing input was peripheral blood. The receptor comes from a woman aged 45-59 years with acute or convalescent COVID-19. This CDR3 is CASTRMRESPLHF. DNA of the CDR3: TGTGCCAGCACCCGAATGAGGGAGTCACCCCTCCACTTT.